The rows below give T cell receptor beta chains drawn from one sample of a study of shared clonotypes between healthy human individuals. Sequencing used immunoSEQ multiplex PCR; TCRdb keeps in-frame clones, though not all of them. The sample lists nearly 2 million clones; just under 95% were seen once. Sequenced sample: naive CD8+ T cells sorted from blood. These TCRs come from a man aged 18-30 years in good health. The CDR3 runs from the conserved cysteine through the conserved F or W. A D gene is named only where the DNA matches it firmly. Expanded clones are given a class, and other clones once, few, many or no size at all.

clone size	J gene	D gene	V gene	CDR3 DNA	CDR3 protein
NA	TRBJ1-5	NA	TRBV5-6	TGTGCCAGCAGCTTCGGTAATCAGCCCCAGCATTTT	CASSFGNQPQHF
NA	TRBJ1-6	NA	TRBV4-2	TGTGCCAGCAGCCAAGCGCCCACCTCCTTTCCACCCCTCCACTTT	CASSQAPTSFPPLHF
NA	TRBJ1-1	NA	TRBV7-2	TGTGCCAGCAGCTTAGCCCCCCAGGGATCGAACACTGAAGCTTTCTTT	CASSLAPQGSNTEAFF
once	TRBJ2-7	NA	TRBV5-1	NA	CASSGPAYEQYF
NA	TRBJ1-2	NA	TRBV19	TGTGCCAGTAGTATTGATTTGGAGGGTTCGGACTATGGCTACACCTTC	CASSIDLEGSDYGYTF
NA	TRBJ1-1	TRBD1	TRBV13	TGTGCCAGCAGCTTAGTCGGACAGGAGAACACTGAAGCTTTCTTT	CASSLVGQENTEAFF
NA	TRBJ2-7	NA	TRBV5-6	TGTGCCAGCAGCCTCTCGAGCTCCTACGAGCAGTACTTC	CASSLSSSYEQYF
NA	TRBJ2-7	NA	TRBV7-6	TGTGCCAGCAGCTTTCCTTACAGGGAGGGGAGCTCCTACGAGCAGTACTTC	CASSFPYREGSSYEQYF
NA	TRBJ2-7	TRBD1	TRBV28	TGTGCCAGCAGTTTGACAGGGGGCGCCTACGAGCAGTACTTC	CASSLTGGAYEQYF
NA	TRBJ2-1	TRBD2	TRBV13	TGTGCCAGCAGCTTAGGCCTAGGACTAGCGGGTTCCAATGAGCAGTTCTTC	CASSLGLGLAGSNEQFF
NA	TRBJ2-7	NA	TRBV7-9	TGTGCCAGCAGCCTTGGGACTGGTTACGAGCAGTACTTC	CASSLGTGYEQYF
NA	TRBJ2-7	NA	TRBV7-8	TGTGCCAGCAGCTTAAGAGGAATACACGAGCAGTACTTC	CASSLRGIHEQYF
NA	TRBJ2-7	NA	TRBV27	TGTGCCAGCAGTTTTCCCCTCACTCCCCTAGCGAACGAGCAGTACTTC	CASSFPLTPLANEQYF
NA	TRBJ2-7	NA	TRBV7-9	TGTGCCAGCAGCTTAGCAGGGGGGGACCTTTACGAGCAGTACTTC	CASSLAGGDLYEQYF
NA	TRBJ2-5	TRBD2	TRBV6-5	TGTGCCAGCAGTTACAGCGGACTAGGAGGGGAGACCCAGTACTTC	CASSYSGLGGETQYF
NA	TRBJ2-7	TRBD1	TRBV27	TGTGCCAGCAGTTGGACAGGGGGTTCCTACGAGCAGTACTTC	CASSWTGGSYEQYF